This T cell receptor (beta chain) originates from a study of radiation and T cells in renal cell carcinoma (dated by TCRdb to about 2020). Describing the broader study: Samples came from a clinical trial, in which primary renal cell carcinomas received 15 Gy stereotactic body radiation therapy followed by nephrectomy 4 weeks later. A total of roughly 53 samples underwent TCR beta sequencing, made up of 26 tumors and about 27 peripheral blood samples. Across all 53 samples, 4,016,671 unique CDR3 nucleotide sequences encoding some 2.6 million unique CDR3 amino acid sequences were identified.

The time point label for this specimen denotes: blood 2 weeks post-SBRT. The treatment or condition label for this specimen denotes: 15 Gy SBRT to primary tumor, nephrectomy 4 weeks later. To follow tumor-enriched clonotypes, serial peripheral blood was collected from radiation-treated patients at baseline and at 2 weeks and 4 weeks after SBRT. Renal cell carcinoma with clear cell pathology was present in all patients. Genomic DNA for TCR sequencing was prepared using the QIAamp DNA Blood Mini Kit (Qiagen). Only samples passing all quality control checks were included in the analyses. A distance of 13 bases separates the germline ends of V and J, which lose 6 bases and 0 bases respectively. The germline V gene gives CDR1 as ENHRY and CDR2 as SYGVKD. CDR3 length: 15 amino acids, cysteine to phenylalanine. The entry retains the CDR3 DNA only, 45 bases that are in frame from base 1. TCR beta libraries were generated from genomic DNA with the immunoSEQ kit, following the manufacturer's recommendations. Library preparation used a first multiplex PCR with proprietary primers, then a second PCR adding unique barcodes, with bead cleanups after each round. A positive control reaction and a negative control reaction, both provided in the kit, were run with every batch of samples. The final libraries were assessed on an Agilent 4200 TapeStation D1000 ScreenTape, pooled by volume, and quantified by qPCR. Sequencing was performed on an Illumina NextSeq500 using a MidOutput 150-cycle cartridge, with 156 Read1 cycles, 15 Index1 cycles, and the kit custom primers. The pooled library was loaded at around 1.1 pM with a roughly 20% PhiX control spike-in. In the paper's pipeline: Vendor-processed data were analyzed in R, and a clonotype was defined as all T cells sharing the same CDR3 nucleotide sequence. For clone abundance analyses, frequencies were normalized to the 10,000 most abundant clones in each sample. Before analysis, public T cell clones were removed, and these numbered fewer than six per sample on average. Tumor-enriched clonotypes and baseline blood-enriched clonotypes were defined as those with an abundance difference of at least 32-fold between compartments. Clonotypes expanded or contracted between blood time points were identified with a beta-binomial differential abundance model. Similarity between tumor and blood repertoires was quantified using the Baroni-Urbani and Buser coefficient, and groups were compared with two-tailed Wilcoxon tests in R. The table comes from immuneACCESS by way of TCRdb, which keeps in-frame sequences with V and J called. Part of the clones is missing from these tables; in studies checked, under half for an unresolved V gene and the rest for unknown reasons. From that table come the V and J calls and clone size; the DNA was used to work out D and trimming. The sample table contains roughly 78,000 clones; only one count was recorded for 82% of them. Together, the top ten hold roughly 6% of the sample.

This clone is a singleton in its sample. It has no known antigen specificity. The sample holds no much larger clone one base away, and base qualities are not on file. What the research found in general, with its limitations: No pretreatment tumor biopsies were available, so the baseline intratumoral presence of clonotypes could not be determined. Tracking of blood repertoire dynamics stopped at approximately four weeks after treatment, with no follow-up past that point. With a single-armed trial design, the study had no way to address how radiation dose or scheduling affects the TCR repertoire. In blood, the top tumor clonotypes increased from baseline to 2 weeks after radiation and then shrank by 4 weeks, which suggests a temporary expansion of tumor-resident clones.

This clonotype was sampled from a man in his 60s with renal cell carcinoma. This receptor chain uses TRBV10-3 and TRBJ2-3; D gene: possibly TRBD1, on 5 matching bases. The source material was blood, sampled from a patient whose treatment included radiotherapy and nephrectomy. The DNA sequence is given as TGTGCCATCAGCGCACGGACAAGCAGCACAGATACGCAGTATTTT. Translated, this is CAISARTSSTDTQYF.